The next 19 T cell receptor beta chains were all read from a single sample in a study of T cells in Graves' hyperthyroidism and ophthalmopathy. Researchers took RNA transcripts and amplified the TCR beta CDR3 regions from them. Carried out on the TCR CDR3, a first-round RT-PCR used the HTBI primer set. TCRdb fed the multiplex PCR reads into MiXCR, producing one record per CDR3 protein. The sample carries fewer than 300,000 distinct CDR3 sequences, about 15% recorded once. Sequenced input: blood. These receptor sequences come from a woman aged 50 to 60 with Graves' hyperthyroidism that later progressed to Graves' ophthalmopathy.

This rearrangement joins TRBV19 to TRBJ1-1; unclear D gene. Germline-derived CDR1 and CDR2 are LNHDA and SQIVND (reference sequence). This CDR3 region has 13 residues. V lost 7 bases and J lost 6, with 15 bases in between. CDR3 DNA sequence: TGTGCCAGTATACTGAATACAGCATCTGAAGCTTTCTTT. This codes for CASILNTASEAFF.

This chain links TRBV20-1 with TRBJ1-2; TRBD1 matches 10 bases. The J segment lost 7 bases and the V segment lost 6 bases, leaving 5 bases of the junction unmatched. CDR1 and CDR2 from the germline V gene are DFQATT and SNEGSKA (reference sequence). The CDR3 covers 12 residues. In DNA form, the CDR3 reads TGCAGTGCGAGTGACAGGGGGCCTGGCTACACCTTC. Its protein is CSASDRGPGYTF.

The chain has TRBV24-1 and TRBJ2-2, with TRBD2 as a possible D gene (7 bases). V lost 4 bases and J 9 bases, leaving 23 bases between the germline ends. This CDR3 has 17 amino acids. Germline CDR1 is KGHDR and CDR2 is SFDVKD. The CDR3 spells CATSDSTRGAYGRELFF. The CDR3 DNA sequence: TGTGCCACCAGTGACTCCACCCGGGGGGCGTACGGTCGGGAGCTGTTTTTT.

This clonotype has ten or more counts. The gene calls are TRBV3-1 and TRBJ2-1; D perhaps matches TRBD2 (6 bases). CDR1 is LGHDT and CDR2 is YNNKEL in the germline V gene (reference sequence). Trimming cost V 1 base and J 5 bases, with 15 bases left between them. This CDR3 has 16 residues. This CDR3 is CASSQGLDWGHNEQFF. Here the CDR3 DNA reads TGTGCCAGCAGCCAAGGACTAGACTGGGGCCACAATGAGCAGTTCTTC.

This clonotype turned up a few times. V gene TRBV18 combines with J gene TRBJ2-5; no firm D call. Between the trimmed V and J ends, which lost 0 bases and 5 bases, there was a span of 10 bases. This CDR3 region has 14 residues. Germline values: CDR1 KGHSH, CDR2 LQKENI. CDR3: CASSPPHSRETQYF. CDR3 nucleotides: TGTGCCAGCTCACCACCGCACAGTAGGGAGACCCAGTACTTC.

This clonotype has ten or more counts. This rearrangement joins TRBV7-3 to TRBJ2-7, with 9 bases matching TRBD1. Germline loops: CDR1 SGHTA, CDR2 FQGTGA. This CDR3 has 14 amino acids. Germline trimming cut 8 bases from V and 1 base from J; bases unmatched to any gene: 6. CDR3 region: CASARGTGSYEQYF. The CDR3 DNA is TGTGCCAGCGCGCGTGGGACAGGGTCCTACGAGCAGTACTTC.

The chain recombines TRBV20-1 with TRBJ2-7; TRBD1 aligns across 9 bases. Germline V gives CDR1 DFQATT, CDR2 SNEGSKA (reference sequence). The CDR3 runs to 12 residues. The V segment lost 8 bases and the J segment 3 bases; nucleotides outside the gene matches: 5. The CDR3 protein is CSIQGAGYEQYF. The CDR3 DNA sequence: TGCAGTATACAGGGGGCAGGCTACGAGCAGTACTTC.

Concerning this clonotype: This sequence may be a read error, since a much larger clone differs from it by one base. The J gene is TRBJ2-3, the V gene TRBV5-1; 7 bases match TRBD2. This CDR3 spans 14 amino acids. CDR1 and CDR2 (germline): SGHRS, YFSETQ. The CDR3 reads CTSSGAVGTDTQYF. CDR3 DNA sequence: TGCACCAGCAGCGGGGCGGTGGGCACAGATACGCAGTATTTT.

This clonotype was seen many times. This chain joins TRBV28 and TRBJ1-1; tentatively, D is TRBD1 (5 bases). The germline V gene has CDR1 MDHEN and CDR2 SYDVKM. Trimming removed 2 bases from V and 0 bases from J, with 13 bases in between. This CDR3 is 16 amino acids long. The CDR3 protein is CASSLRTNPLNTEAFF. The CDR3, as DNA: TGTGCCAGCAGTTTAAGGACAAATCCCCTGAACACTGAAGCTTTCTTT.

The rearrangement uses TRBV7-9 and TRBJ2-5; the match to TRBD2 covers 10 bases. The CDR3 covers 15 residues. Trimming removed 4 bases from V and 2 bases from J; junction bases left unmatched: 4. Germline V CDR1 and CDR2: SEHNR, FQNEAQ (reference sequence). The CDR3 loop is CASSYIAGGQETQYF. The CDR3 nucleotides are TGTGCCAGCAGCTATATAGCGGGAGGACAAGAGACCCAGTACTTC.

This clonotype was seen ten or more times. DNA of the CDR3: TGTGCCTGCGTGGGTAGAGCCCCCTACTCTGAAGCTTTCTTT. Translation: CACVGRAPYSEAFF. The rearrangement joins TRBV6-1 to TRBJ1-1, with no clear D. V was shortened by 11 bases and J by 6 bases, with 22 bases between the two germline ends. Germline CDR1 MNHNS, CDR2 SASEGT. The CDR3 covers 14 residues.

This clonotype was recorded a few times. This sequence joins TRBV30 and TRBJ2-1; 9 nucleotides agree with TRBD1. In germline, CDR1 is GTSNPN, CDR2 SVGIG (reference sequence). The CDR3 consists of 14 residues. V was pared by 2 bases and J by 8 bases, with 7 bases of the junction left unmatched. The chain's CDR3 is CAWSKGQGWDEQFF. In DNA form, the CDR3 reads TGTGCCTGGAGTAAAGGACAGGGGTGGGATGAGCAGTTCTTC.

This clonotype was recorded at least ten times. DNA for the CDR3: TGTGCCAGCAGCCCCGGGCCGTTGGGGGATGAGCAGTTCTTC. Translating it yields CASSPGPLGDEQFF. This chain joins TRBV9 and TRBJ2-1; D tentatively fits TRBD1 or TRBD2 (5 bases each). The CDR3 runs 14 residues. Trimming took 4 bases from V and 8 from J, leaving 16 bases between them. The germline gives CDR1 SGDLS, CDR2 YYNGEE.

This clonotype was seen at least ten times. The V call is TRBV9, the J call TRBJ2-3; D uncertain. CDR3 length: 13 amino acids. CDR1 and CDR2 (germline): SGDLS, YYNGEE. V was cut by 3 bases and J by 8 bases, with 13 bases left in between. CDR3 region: CASSERPHGTQYF. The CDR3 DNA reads TGTGCCAGCAGCGAGAGGCCGCACGGTACGCAGTATTTT. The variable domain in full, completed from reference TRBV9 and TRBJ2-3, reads DSGVTQTPKHLITATGQRVTLRCSPRSGDLSVYWYQQSLDQGLQFLIQYYNGEERAKGNILERFSAQQFPDLHSELNLSSLELGDSALYFCASSERPHGTQYFGPGTRLTVL.

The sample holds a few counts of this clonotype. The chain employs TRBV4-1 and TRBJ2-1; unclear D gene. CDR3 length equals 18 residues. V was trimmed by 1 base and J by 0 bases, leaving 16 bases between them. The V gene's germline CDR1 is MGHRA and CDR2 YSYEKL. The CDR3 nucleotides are TGCGCCAGCAGCCAAGCCCGTCCCGCATCTAGCTCCTACAATGAGCAGTTCTTC. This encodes CASSQARPASSSYNEQFF.

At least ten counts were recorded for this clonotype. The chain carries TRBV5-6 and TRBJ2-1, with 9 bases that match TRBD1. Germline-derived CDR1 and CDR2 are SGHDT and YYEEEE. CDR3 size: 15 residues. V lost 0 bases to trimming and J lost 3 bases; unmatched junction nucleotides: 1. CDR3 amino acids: CASSLGTGVYNEQFF. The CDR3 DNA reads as TGTGCCAGCAGCTTGGGGACAGGGGTCTACAATGAGCAGTTCTTC.

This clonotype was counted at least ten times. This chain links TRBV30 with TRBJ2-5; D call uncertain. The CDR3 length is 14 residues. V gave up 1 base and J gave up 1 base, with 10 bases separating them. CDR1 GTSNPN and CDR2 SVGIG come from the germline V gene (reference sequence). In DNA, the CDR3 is TGTGCCTGGAGTGGATGGAATACCCAAGAGACCCAGTACTTC. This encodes CAWSGWNTQETQYF.

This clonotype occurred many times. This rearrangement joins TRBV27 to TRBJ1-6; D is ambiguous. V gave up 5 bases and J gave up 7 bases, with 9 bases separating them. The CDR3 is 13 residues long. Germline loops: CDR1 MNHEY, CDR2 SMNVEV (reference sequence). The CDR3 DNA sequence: TGTGCCAGCAGTGGAAGTCCGAATTCACCCCTCCACTTT. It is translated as CASSGSPNSPLHF.

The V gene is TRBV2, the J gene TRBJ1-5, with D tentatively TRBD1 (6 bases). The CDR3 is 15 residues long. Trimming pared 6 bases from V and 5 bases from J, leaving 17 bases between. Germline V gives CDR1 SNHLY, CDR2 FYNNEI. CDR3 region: CASRHPGAADQPQHF. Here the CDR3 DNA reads TGTGCCAGCAGACACCCGGGGGCAGCTGATCAGCCCCAGCATTTT.